The text below deals with one TCR beta chain. Which antigen it targets is not known. No much larger clone is present one base from it, and per-base qualities are unavailable. Library generation was performed with the immunoSEQ multiplex PCR assay. Sourced from immuneACCESS, this table was stored by TCRdb with only in-frame sequences that have V and J called. A share of the clones is absent; for the studies checked, an unresolved V gene accounts for under half, and the remainder has no known explanation. A total of about 8,000 clones appear in this sample, about nine tenths of them only once. 9.5% to 13% of the sample is held by the ten biggest clonotypes. The CDR3 covers 15 residues, taking in both the cysteine and the phenylalanine. The retained sequence is limited to the CDR3, 45 bases, with the frame set at the first base. CDR1 MNHEY and CDR2 SVGAGI are derived from the germline V gene. Cut back by 0 bases and 4 bases, the V and J ends lie 10 bases apart.

These data are taken from a study of technical replicates of blood from several donors (dated by TCRdb to about 2017). The origin of this receptor is a human donor in good health. The chain is made from TRBV6-5 and TRBJ1-3; a tentative D match to TRBD1 spans 6 bases. Sequencing was carried out using PBMCs. In nucleotides, the sequence is TGTGCCAGCAGTTACTCGCAGGGGTCAGGAAACACCATATATTTT. Its protein product is CASSYSQGSGNTIYF.